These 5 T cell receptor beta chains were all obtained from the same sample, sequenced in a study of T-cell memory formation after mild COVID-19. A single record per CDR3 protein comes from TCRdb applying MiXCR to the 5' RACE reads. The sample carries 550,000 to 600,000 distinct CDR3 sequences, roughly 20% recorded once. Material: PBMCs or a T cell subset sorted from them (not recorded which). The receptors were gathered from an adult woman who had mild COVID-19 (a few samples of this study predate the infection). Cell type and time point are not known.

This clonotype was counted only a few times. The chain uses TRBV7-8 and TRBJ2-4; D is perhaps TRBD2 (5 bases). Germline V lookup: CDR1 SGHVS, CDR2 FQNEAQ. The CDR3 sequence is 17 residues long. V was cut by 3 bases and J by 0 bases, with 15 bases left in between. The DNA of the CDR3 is TGTGCCAGCAGCTTGCCTCGGGGTGCTGTAGCCAAAAACATTCAGTACTTC. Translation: CASSLPRGAVAKNIQYF.

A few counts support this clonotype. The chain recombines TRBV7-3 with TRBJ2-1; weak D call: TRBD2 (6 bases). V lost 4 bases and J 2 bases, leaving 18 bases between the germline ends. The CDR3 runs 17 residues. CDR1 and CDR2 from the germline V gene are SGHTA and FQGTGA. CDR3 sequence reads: CASSWGVKASAYNEQFF. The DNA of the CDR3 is TGTGCCAGCAGCTGGGGGGTTAAGGCTAGCGCCTACAATGAGCAGTTCTTC.

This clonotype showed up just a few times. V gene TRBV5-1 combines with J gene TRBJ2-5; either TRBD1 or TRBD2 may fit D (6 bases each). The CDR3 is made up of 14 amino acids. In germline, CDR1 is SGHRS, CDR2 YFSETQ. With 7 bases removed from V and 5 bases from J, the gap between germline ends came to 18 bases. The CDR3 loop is CASRSGAPRETQYF. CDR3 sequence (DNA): TGCGCCAGCCGATCGGGGGCCCCCCGGGAGACCCAGTACTTC.

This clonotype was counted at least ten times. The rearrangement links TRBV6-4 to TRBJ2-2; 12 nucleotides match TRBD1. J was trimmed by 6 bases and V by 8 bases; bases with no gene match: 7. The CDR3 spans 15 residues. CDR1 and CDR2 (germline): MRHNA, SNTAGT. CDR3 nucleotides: TGTGCCAGCTCGCCGGGACAGGGGGCTTCCGGGGAGCTGTTTTTT. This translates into CASSPGQGASGELFF.

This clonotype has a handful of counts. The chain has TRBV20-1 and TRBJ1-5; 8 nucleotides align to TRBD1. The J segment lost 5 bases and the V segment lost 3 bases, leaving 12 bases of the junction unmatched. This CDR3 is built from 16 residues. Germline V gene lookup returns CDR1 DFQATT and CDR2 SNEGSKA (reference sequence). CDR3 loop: CSASDNRQGMDQPQHF. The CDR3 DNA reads TGCAGTGCTAGTGACAACAGACAGGGGATGGATCAGCCCCAGCATTTT.